This TCR beta chain was recovered during a study of shared clonotypes between healthy human individuals. Study findings and constraints: In the sorted subsets, rarefaction showed sequencing was incomplete despite large depth.

Trimming took 1 base from V and 1 from J, leaving 8 bases between them. The CDR3 runs 15 residues. Per the germline V gene, CDR1 is MNHNS and CDR2 is SASEGT. CD45RO-negative, CCR7-selected cells formed the naive CD8 fraction, which excluded terminally differentiated effector memory CD45RA+ cells. Participating donors were healthy, HIV-negative adults free of recent acute infections or vaccinations. Repertoires were generated with immunoSEQ multiplex PCR, while TCRdb's copy carries only in-frame clones and drops some. This sample yields roughly 2,000,000 clones, of which about 94% are seen a single time; approximately 1.2% belongs to the top ten. As for this clone: Its antigen is unknown. At the DNA level, this CDR3 is encoded by other sequences in the same sample as well.

Sequenced: naive CD8+ T cells sorted from blood. The clonotype originates from a man between 18 and 29 years old in good health. The rearrangement links TRBV6-1 to TRBJ2-1; D may be TRBD1 (6 bases). CDR3 nucleotide sequence: TGTGCCAGCAGTGAAGACAGGGCTTCCTACAATGAGCAGTTCTTC. Protein product: CASSEDRASYNEQFF.